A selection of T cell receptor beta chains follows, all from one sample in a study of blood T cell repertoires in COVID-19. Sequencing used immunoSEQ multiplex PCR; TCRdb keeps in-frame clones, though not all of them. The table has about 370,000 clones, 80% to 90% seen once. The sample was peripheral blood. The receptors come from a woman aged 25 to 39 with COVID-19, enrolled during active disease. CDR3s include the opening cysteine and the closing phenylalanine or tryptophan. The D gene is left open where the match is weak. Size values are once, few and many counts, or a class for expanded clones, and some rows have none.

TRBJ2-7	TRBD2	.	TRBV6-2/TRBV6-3	TGTGCCAGCAGCCAAGTTCGTGAAGCGGGAGCCTACGAGCAGTACTTC	CASSQVREAGAYEQYF
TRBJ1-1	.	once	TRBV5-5	TGTGCCAGCAGCCCCCTCGGGGGGGTTGGGACCACTGAAGCTTTCTTT	CASSPLGGVGTTEAFF
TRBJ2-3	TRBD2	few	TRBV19	TGTGCCAGTAGTATCTCGGCGGGAGCTGGAGATACGCAGTATTTT	CASSISAGAGDTQYF
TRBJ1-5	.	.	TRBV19	TGTGCCAGTAGGGTCCGGGATTTGGGCAATCAGCCCCAGCATTTT	CASRVRDLGNQPQHF
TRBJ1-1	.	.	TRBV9	TGTGCCAGCAGCGTAGGGGCCGGCACTGAAGCTTTCTTT	CASSVGAGTEAFF
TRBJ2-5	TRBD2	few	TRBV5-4	TGTGCCAGCACCAGGGCCCCACTAGCGGGAGGAGAGACCCAGTACTTC	CASTRAPLAGGETQYF
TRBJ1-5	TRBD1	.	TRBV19	TGTGCCAGTAGTATAGATGAACGGACAGGGGGCCCTCCTAGCAATCAGCCCCAGCATTTT	CASSIDERTGGPPSNQPQHF
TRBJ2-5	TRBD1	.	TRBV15	TGTGCCACCAGCAGGGACAGGGAGGAGACCCAGTACTTC	CATSRDREETQYF
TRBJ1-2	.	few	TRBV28	TGTGCCAGCAGACCCTTCTTGGGACAACGCTATGGCTACACCTTC	CASRPFLGQRYGYTF
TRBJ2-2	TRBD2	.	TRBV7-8	TGTGCCAGCAGCTTAAGGGGGACTAGCGGGAGGGCTAACACCGGGGAGCTGTTTTTT	CASSLRGTSGRANTGELFF
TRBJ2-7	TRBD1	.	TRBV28	TGTGCCAGCAGGGGACAGAGATCCGTCCACGAGCAGTACTTC	CASRGQRSVHEQYF
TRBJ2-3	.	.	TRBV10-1	TGCGCCAGCAGTGAGTCGGTCACACCAACAGATACGCAGTATTTT	CASSESVTPTDTQYF
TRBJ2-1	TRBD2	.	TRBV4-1	TGCGCCAGCAGCCAAGGCAGACTAGCGGGAGGGCGGAATGAGCAGTTCTTC	CASSQGRLAGGRNEQFF
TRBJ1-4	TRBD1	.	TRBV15	TGTGCCACCAGCAGGCTATTCCCGGGACAGGGTAATGAAAAACTGTTTTTT	CATSRLFPGQGNEKLFF
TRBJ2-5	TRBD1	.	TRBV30	TGTGCCTGGAGTTCGACAGGGTTCGGAGAGACCCAGTACTTC	CAWSSTGFGETQYF
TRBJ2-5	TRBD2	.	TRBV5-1	TGCGCCAGCAGCTTGGGACTAGCGGGAGGGCACGAGACCCAGTACTTC	CASSLGLAGGHETQYF
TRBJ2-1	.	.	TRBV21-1	TGTGCCAGCAGCAAGCTACGGGGGGGCTTCAATGAGCAGTTCTTC	CASSKLRGGFNEQFF
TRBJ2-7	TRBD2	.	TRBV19	TGTGCCAGTAGTACACAGCGGGAGGGCTCCTACGAGCAGTACTTC	CASSTQREGSYEQYF
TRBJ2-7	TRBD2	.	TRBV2	TGTGCCAGCAGTGAAGCTTCCTCTAGCGGCTCCTACGAGCAGTACTTC	CASSEASSSGSYEQYF
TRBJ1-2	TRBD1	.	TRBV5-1	TGCGCCAGCAGCGGGGGAGGACAGGGTGGCTATGGCTACACCTTC	CASSGGGQGGYGYTF
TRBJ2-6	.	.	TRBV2	TGTGCCAGCAGGTTGCAGGGATCGGGGGCCAACGTCCTGACTTTC	CASRLQGSGANVLTF
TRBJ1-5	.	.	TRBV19	TGTGCCAGTAGTTCCTACTCCTCAGGTAGCAATCAGCCCCAGCATTTT	CASSSYSSGSNQPQHF
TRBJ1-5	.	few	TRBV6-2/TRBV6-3	TGTGCCAGCAGTTACACCAGGAACAATCAGCCCCAGCATTTT	CASSYTRNNQPQHF
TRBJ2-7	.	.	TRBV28	TGTGCCAGCAGTTCGCCTACCCTCGAGCAGTACTTC	CASSSPTLEQYF
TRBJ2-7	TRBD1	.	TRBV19	TGTGCCACTCGACAGGGTGGGTACGAGCAGTACTTC	CATRQGGYEQYF
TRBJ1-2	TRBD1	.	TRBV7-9	TGTGCCAGCAGCCACCGGGACAGCCCTTTGTTCGGCTACACCTTC	CASSHRDSPLFGYTF
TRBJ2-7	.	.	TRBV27	TGTGCCAGCCGGGGACTGAACTCCTACGAGCAGTACTTC	CASRGLNSYEQYF
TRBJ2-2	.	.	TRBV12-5	TGTGCTAGTGGTTTGGTCATCGGGGACACCGGGGAGCTGTTTTTT	CASGLVIGDTGELFF
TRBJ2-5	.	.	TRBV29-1	TGCAGCGTTGATCCGTACCAAGAGACCCAGTACTTC	CSVDPYQETQYF
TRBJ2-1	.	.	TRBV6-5	TGTGCCAGCAGTCCCCTGAGTGAGCAGTTCTTC	CASSPLSEQFF
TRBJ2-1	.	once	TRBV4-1	TGCGCCAGCAGCCAAGTGGACGGGAACAATGAGCAGTTCTTC	CASSQVDGNNEQFF
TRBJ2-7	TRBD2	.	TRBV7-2	TGTGCCAGCAGCCAAACTAGCGGGAGGAGCGAGCAGTACTTC	CASSQTSGRSEQYF
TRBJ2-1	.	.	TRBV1	TGCACCAGCAGCCAAGATTCAGCGGTCTCCTACAATGAGCAGTTCTTC	CTSSQDSAVSYNEQFF
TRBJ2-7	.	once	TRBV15	TGTGCCACCAGCAGAGGGGGGGTTGAGGGTTACGAGCAGTACTTC	CATSRGGVEGYEQYF
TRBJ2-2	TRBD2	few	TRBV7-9	TGTGCCAGCAGCTTTACGGCTAGCGGGAGCCCCGGGGAGCTGTTTTTT	CASSFTASGSPGELFF
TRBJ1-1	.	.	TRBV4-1	TGCGCCAGCAGCCGCGCCTCCGGACAGACCACTGAAGCTTTCTTT	CASSRASGQTTEAFF
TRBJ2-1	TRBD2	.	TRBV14	TGTGCCAGCAGCCAAGGGGCTAGCGGGAGTGGAGCTGAGCAGTTCTTC	CASSQGASGSGAEQFF
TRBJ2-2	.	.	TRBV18	TGTGCCAGCTCACCTATGATAGAAAACACCGGGGAGCTGTTTTTT	CASSPMIENTGELFF
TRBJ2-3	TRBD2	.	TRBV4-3	TGCGCCAGCAGCCAAGATTCTGCGGGAGGCTACACAGATACGCAGTATTTT	CASSQDSAGGYTDTQYF
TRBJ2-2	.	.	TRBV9	TGTGCCAGCAGCGTATCCGGGACACTTAACACCGGGGAGCTGTTTTTT	CASSVSGTLNTGELFF
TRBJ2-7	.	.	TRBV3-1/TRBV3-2	TGTGCCAGCAGCCAGAGGGGGAGTAGCAACGAGCAGTACTTC	CASSQRGSSNEQYF
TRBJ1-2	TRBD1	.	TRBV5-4	TGTGCCACACTTCCCGGCGGGACAGGCAATCACGGCTACACCTTC	CATLPGGTGNHGYTF
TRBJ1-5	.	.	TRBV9	TGTGCCAGCTTGCCTAGTCAGCCCCAGCATTTT	CASLPSQPQHF
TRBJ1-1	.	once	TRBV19	TGTGCCAGTAGTTATGGGGGGTTCACTGAAGCTTTCTTT	CASSYGGFTEAFF
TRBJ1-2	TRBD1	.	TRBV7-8	TGTGCCAGCAGCTTAAGAGGACAGGGAGGGGTCGGCGGCTACACCTTC	CASSLRGQGGVGGYTF
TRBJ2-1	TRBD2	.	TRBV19	TGTGCCAGTAGTTGGGCGGGAGGACCCTACAATGAGCAGTTCTTC	CASSWAGGPYNEQFF
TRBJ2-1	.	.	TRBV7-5	TGTGCCAGAAGCTTAGCCCGAGGCGGGAGGGACCCTGTCTCCTACAATGAGCAGTTCTTC	CARSLARGGRDPVSYNEQFF
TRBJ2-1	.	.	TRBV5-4	TGTGCCAGCAGCCATTCCGGGTCTCCCACCGGTGAGCAGTTCTTC	CASSHSGSPTGEQFF
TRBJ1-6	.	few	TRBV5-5	TGTGCCAGCAGCCGGTACCCCGGGGGTAATTCACCCCTCCACTTT	CASSRYPGGNSPLHF
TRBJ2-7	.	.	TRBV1	TGCACCAGCAGCCAAGATGGGGACAGGTCTGCTTACGAGCAGTACTTC	CTSSQDGDRSAYEQYF
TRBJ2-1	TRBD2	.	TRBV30	TGTGCCTGGAGTGTATGGGGGCCTCGGCTAGCGGGAGGGACTGAGCAGTTCTTC	CAWSVWGPRLAGGTEQFF
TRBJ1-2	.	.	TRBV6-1	TGTGCCAGCAGTGAGCCTGGGGGCGGCTACACCTTC	CASSEPGGGYTF
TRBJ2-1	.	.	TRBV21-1	TGTGCCAGCCTTGCAACTAGCGGCACCTACAATGAGCAGTTCTTC	CASLATSGTYNEQFF
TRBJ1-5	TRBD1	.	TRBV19	TGTGCCAGTAGTATTGTACAGGGGATAAGCAATCAGCCCCAGCATTTT	CASSIVQGISNQPQHF
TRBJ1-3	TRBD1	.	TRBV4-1	TGCGCCAGCAGCCAACAACAGGGGGAGGCAGGAAACACCATATATTTT	CASSQQQGEAGNTIYF
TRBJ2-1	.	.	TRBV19	TGTGCCAGTAGTATAGGGGCCTTGGCCTATGAGCAGTTCTTC	CASSIGALAYEQFF
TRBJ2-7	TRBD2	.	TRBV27	TGTGCCAGCAGTTGGGAGGGCGGCCCCTACGAGCAGTACTTC	CASSWEGGPYEQYF
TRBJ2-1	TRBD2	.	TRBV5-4	TGTGCCAGCAGCTTGGAACTAGCGGGGGGCAATGAGCAGTTCTTC	CASSLELAGGNEQFF
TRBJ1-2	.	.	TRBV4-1	TGCGCCAGCCGGCCCCAGGGCGTGGGTGACGGCTACACCTTC	CASRPQGVGDGYTF
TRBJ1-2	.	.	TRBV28	TGTGCCAGCAGCCAGGCACCCCCTTGGGGCTACACCTTC	CASSQAPPWGYTF